What follows are 18 T cell receptor beta chains derived from one specimen sequenced in a study of OX40 agonist ivuxolimab in advanced cancers. Using immunoSEQ multiplex PCR, the repertoire was profiled, and TCRdb retains in-frame clones only, with some absent. Of 28,000 or so clones in the sample, 84% were seen once. This sample comprised CD4+ or CD8+ T cells sorted from blood, obtained in a trial of the OX40 agonist ivuxolimab. Receptor source: an adult with an advanced solid tumor such as melanoma, head and neck, liver or kidney cancer.

This chain joins TRBV29-1 and TRBJ1-1; D call uncertain. V lost 5 bases, J lost 3 bases, and 10 bases lay in between. The CDR3 sequence is 12 residues long. Looked up from germline, CDR1 is SQVTM and CDR2 is ANQGSEA. The CDR3 protein is CSVKLGDTEAFF. Written as DNA, the CDR3 is TGCAGCGTTAAGTTAGGAGACACTGAAGCTTTCTTT.

The chain employs TRBV10-1 and TRBJ1-3, with 8 bases matching TRBD1. The germline CDR1 and CDR2 sequences are WNHNN and SYGVQD (reference sequence). V dropped 6 bases and J dropped 4; count of bases not matched to a gene: 11. This CDR3 spans 16 amino acids. CDR3 nucleotide sequence: TGCGCCAGCAGGGAACGACAGGGGCCTCTAGGAAACACCATATATTTT. It specifies CASRERQGPLGNTIYF.

This chain links TRBV18 with TRBJ2-1; unclear D gene. The CDR3 has 17 residues. Germline-derived CDR1 and CDR2 are KGHSH and LQKENI. The V gene lost 2 bases and the J gene lost 0 bases, with 14 bases spanning the gap. The CDR3 here is CASSPTETILSYNEQFF. Here the CDR3 DNA reads TGTGCCAGCTCACCAACGGAGACAATTCTCTCCTACAATGAGCAGTTCTTC.

V usage is TRBV5-1 and J usage is TRBJ1-1, with 12 bases that match TRBD1. Germline CDR1 is SGHRS and CDR2 is YFSETQ. CDR3 length: 15 residues. With V trimmed by 4 bases and J by 6 bases, 7 bases remained unmatched. CDR3 region: CASSPGTGGASEAFF. DNA for the CDR3: TGCGCCAGCAGCCCCGGGACAGGGGGCGCCTCTGAAGCTTTCTTT.

This clone was seen a handful of times. The CDR3 DNA reads TGTGCCAGCAGTTTATCCCACTCCAAACCCGAAGGCTACACCTTC. It yields the protein CASSLSHSKPEGYTF. The J gene is TRBJ1-2, the V gene TRBV28, with D hard to call. Germline CDR1 and CDR2: MDHEN and SYDVKM. Deletions cut 1 base from V and 8 bases from J, with 17 bases between. The CDR3 spans 15 residues.

The chain uses TRBV5-1 and TRBJ2-7, with 7 bases matching TRBD1. The J segment lost 0 bases and the V segment lost 4 bases, leaving 7 bases of the junction unmatched. This CDR3 has 15 amino acids. CDR1 is SGHRS and CDR2 is YFSETQ in the germline V gene. CDR3 DNA sequence: TGCGCCAGCAGCGCTGACAGGGAGTCCTCCTACGAGCAGTACTTC. This sequence encodes CASSADRESSYEQYF.

This clone is judged medium-sized. V gene TRBV5-6 combines with J gene TRBJ2-7; 7 bases are shared with TRBD1. J gave up 0 bases and V 3 bases, and 9 bases lay outside the gene matches. This CDR3 is 16 amino acids long. Germline values: CDR1 SGHDT, CDR2 YYEEEE. This CDR3 reads CASSWDTGDLSYEQYF. The CDR3 region has the DNA TGTGCCAGCAGCTGGGACACAGGGGACCTCTCCTACGAGCAGTACTTC.

The chain has TRBV9 and TRBJ1-1; D uncertain. Between the trimmed V and J ends, which lost 1 base and 1 base, there was a span of 8 bases. Germline CDR1 SGDLS, CDR2 YYNGEE. CDR3 size: 14 residues. CDR3 coding DNA: TGTGCCAGCAGCGTAAAACGAGAGAACACTGAAGCTTTCTTT. It translates to CASSVKRENTEAFF.

The CDR3 DNA reads as TGTGCCAGCAGTCCCTCGCCAGGGGCTGGGGCCAACGTCCTGACTTTC. The encoded protein is CASSPSPGAGANVLTF. The V and J genes are TRBV27 and TRBJ2-6; D is perhaps TRBD1 (6 bases). The CDR3 covers 16 residues. Trimming shortened V by 5 bases and J by 2 bases, and 13 bases separated the two germline ends. CDR1 MNHEY and CDR2 SMNVEV come from the germline V gene (reference sequence). Full variable domain (remainder filled in from reference TRBV27 and TRBJ2-6): EAQVTQNPRYLITVTGKKLTVTCSQNMNHEYMSWYRQDPGLGLRQIYYSMNVEVTDKGDVPEGYKVSRKEKRNFPLILESPSPNQTSLYFCASSPSPGAGANVLTFGAGSRLTVL.

The chain couples TRBV5-5 to TRBJ1-5; no reliable D call. Germline CDR1 reads SGHKS; CDR2 reads YYEKEE (reference sequence). The CDR3 is 13 residues long. Trimming removed 2 bases from V and 3 bases from J, with 6 bases in between. CDR3 in DNA: TGTGCCAGCAGCTTTGCTTACAATCAGCCCCAGCATTTT. The encoded protein is CASSFAYNQPQHF.

This chain uses TRBV7-9 with TRBJ2-3, with 11 nucleotides matching TRBD1. The germline V gene has CDR1 SEHNR and CDR2 FQNEAQ (reference sequence). This CDR3 comprises 15 residues. The V and J ends lost 5 bases and 2 bases, in that order; junction bases with no gene match: 3. CDR3 sequence reads: CASSRTGGYTDTQYF. The CDR3 DNA sequence: TGTGCCAGCAGCCGGACAGGGGGCTACACAGATACGCAGTATTTT.

V usage is TRBV27 and J usage is TRBJ2-1, with 11 bases aligning to TRBD2. Germline loops: CDR1 MNHEY, CDR2 SMNVEV (reference sequence). V was pared by 6 bases and J by 15 bases, with 10 bases of the junction left unmatched. This CDR3 is built from 13 residues. The CDR3 DNA is TGTGCCAGCAGCCCGACTAGCGGGATCGTAGGGTTCTTC. Amino acid sequence: CASSPTSGIVGFF.

The V call is TRBV19, the J call TRBJ2-2; no definite D call. Per germline, CDR1 LNHDA and CDR2 SQIVND (reference sequence). V dropped 7 bases and J dropped 6 bases, with 12 bases sitting between them. The CDR3 is 13 amino acids. The CDR3 here is CASNSHEAGELFF. CDR3 coding DNA: TGTGCCAGTAACAGCCACGAGGCCGGGGAGCTGTTTTTT.

The J gene is TRBJ1-6, the V gene TRBV28, with 9 bases lining up with TRBD1. After removal of 5 bases from V and 6 bases from J, the junction contained 14 bases not matched to a gene. The CDR3 has 18 residues. The germline V gene has CDR1 MDHEN and CDR2 SYDVKM. The CDR3 DNA is TGTGCCAGCAGTCGAGTTCAAAGGACAGGGGCGCGTAATTCACCCCTCCACTTT. This codes for CASSRVQRTGARNSPLHF. The full variable domain, with the rest looked up from reference TRBV28 and TRBJ1-6, is DVKVTQSSRYLVKRTGEKVFLECVQDMDHENMFWYRQDPGLGLRLIYFSYDVKMKEKGDIPEGYSVSREKKERFSLILESASTNQTSMYLCASSRVQRTGARNSPLHFGNGTRLTVT.

The V gene is TRBV7-8, the J gene TRBJ2-7; D remains unclear. The CDR3 sequence is 15 residues long. The V gene's germline CDR1 is SGHVS and CDR2 FQNEAQ. V was cut by 1 base and J by 4 bases, with 14 bases left in between. CDR3 region: CASSLEVQATYEQYF. The CDR3 DNA follows: TGTGCCAGCAGCTTAGAGGTCCAGGCGACATACGAGCAGTACTTC.

V and J are TRBV5-6 and TRBJ2-2; no definite D call. The CDR3 is 16 amino acids. Germline-derived CDR1 and CDR2 are SGHDT and YYEEEE. V lost 2 bases, J lost 2 bases, and 13 bases lay in between. CDR3 loop: CASSFPPADNTGELFF. CDR3 coding DNA: TGTGCCAGCAGCTTCCCCCCCGCGGACAACACCGGGGAGCTGTTTTTT.

This clone is labeled as large. The chain uses TRBV30 and TRBJ2-7, with 7 bases identical to TRBD2. With 0 bases clipped from V and 1 base from J, the junction kept 9 bases outside the gene matches. The germline gives CDR1 GTSNPN, CDR2 SVGIG (reference sequence). CDR3 length: 16 residues. CDR3 nucleotide sequence: TGTGCCTGGAGTGTACTGTGGGAGGGTTATTCCTACGAGCAGTACTTC. Protein: CAWSVLWEGYSYEQYF.

The chain is built from TRBV6-5 and TRBJ2-7; weak D call: TRBD2 (5 bases). CDR1 is MNHEY and CDR2 is SVGAGI in the germline V gene. Deletions cut 2 bases from V and 5 bases from J, with 13 bases between. CDR3 length: 14 amino acids. The CDR3 coding sequence is TGTGCCAGCAGTTACCTCCCAGCTAGCAACGAGCAGTACTTC. Translating it yields CASSYLPASNEQYF.